This T cell receptor (beta chain) was identified during a study of T cells after yellow fever vaccination (dated by TCRdb to about 2019). Regarding the study in general: The SMART-Seq v4 Ultra Low Input RNA kit was used to prepare libraries from fractions with low cell numbers. To track T-cell clones before and after primary and booster YFV17D yellow fever vaccination, bulk TCR alpha and beta repertoires were sequenced longitudinally. Bulk PBMC replicates and cell subsets were isolated from blood drawn at multiple timepoints before and after both primary and secondary immunization. Two healthy male donors made up the cohort, one aged 18 to 30 years and the other aged 30 to 39 years. Overall study outcomes, separate from this receptor: After the booster, most of the clones that had expanded following primary vaccination were detected again (approximately 96% of CD4 and 80% to 90% of CD8), which suggests that memory was broadly maintained. A small share of clonotypes occurred in both CD4 and CD8 compartments, likely arising from convergent recombination. FACS-sorted repertoires could contain abundant contaminating clonotypes from the bulk population, so computational filtering was required. Compared with the primary T-cell response, the secondary T-cell response was weaker but faster, peaking on day 5 rather than day 15. The study included only two donors, which limits how far the findings can be generalized.

TCR cDNA was synthesized by 5'RACE template switching, which introduced a universal primer site and unique molecular identifiers. Priming of cDNA synthesis was performed from both the TCR alpha and TCR beta constant segments. Libraries were amplified in two PCR steps, with sample barcodes and sequencing adapters added in the second step. Sequencing of libraries was done on Illumina HiSeq 2500 (2x100 bp) or NovaSeq (2x150 bp). As for the original processing: Reads were demultiplexed and collapsed into UMI consensus sequences with MIGEC, and V(D)J alignment was performed with MiXCR. Using edgeR on replicate PBMC samples, clonotypes were called vaccine-responding if FDR was below 0.01 and the log2 fold change was above 5 up to day 15. Each bulk clonotype was labeled CD4 or CD8 based on which sequenced repertoire, CD4 or CD8, contained the clonotype at higher abundance. In TCRdb, the public reads were trimmed at Q25 with fastp and aligned with MiXCR, with productive beta chains retained. Entries are consolidated by CDR3 protein sequence, retaining the most common genes and DNA. The V and J calls follow TCRdb's processing rather than the paper's. The sample records over 200,000 distinct CDR3 sequences, 6.7% of which are singletons. Around 1.1% of the sample rests with the top ten.

CDR1 SNHLY and CDR2 FYNNEI are derived from the germline V gene. The trim is 8 bases for V and 0 bases for J, with a gap of 11 bases between the germline ends. Its CDR3 holds 13 amino acids, cysteine through phenylalanine. Just CDR3 DNA is preserved here, 39 bases in frame from base 1. The treatment or condition label, as the study defines it: live attenuated yellow fever vaccine strain. PBMCs were isolated from peripheral blood using a standard Ficoll-Paque protocol. Dynabeads CD4 and CD8 positive selection kits were used to isolate the CD4 and CD8 T-cell fractions. TriZol was used to extract RNA from bulk PBMCs, CD4 and CD8 fractions, and dextramer-positive and dextramer-negative fractions. This clonotype was observed many times. Its antigen target is currently unknown. No clone much larger than this one lies a single base away; base qualities are absent.

This sequence originates from a man in his thirties or forties who received the YFV17D yellow fever vaccine. Sequenced material: CD4+ T cells sorted from PBMCs, taken on the day of the yellow fever booster vaccination. The sequence is built from TRBV2 and TRBJ2-7; there is no confident call for the D gene. DNA sequence: TGTGCCAGCCTCAGGCACCGCTCCTACGAGCAGTACTTC. Its translation reads: CASLRHRSYEQYF.